This record covers a single T cell receptor (beta chain). The germline gives CDR1 LNHNV, CDR2 YYDKDF (reference sequence). CDR3 length equals 17 residues. V shed 0 bases, J shed 4 bases, and the junction held 8 bases outside the gene matches. The sample originates from a study of control samples from healthy donors and cancer patients. Only in-frame clones appear in the TCRdb table, and some are missing; sequencing was by immunoSEQ multiplex PCR. In the table there are over 150,000 clones, just over 90% of which are singletons. This chain links TRBV15 with TRBJ2-5; TRBD2 aligns across 10 bases. Sequencing was carried out using blood. This receptor was obtained from a man aged 25 to 40 in good health. For the CDR3, the DNA is TGTGCCACCAGCAGAGATTCGCCAGCGGGGGGGCCAGAGACCCAGTACTTC. The encoded protein is CATSRDSPAGGPETQYF.